Here is one TCR beta chain with its context. The target antigen is unknown. In the PCR, 60 Vbeta and 13 Jbeta primers were used. Some clones are missing from TCRdb's copy, which holds only in-frame ones; the method was immunoSEQ multiplex PCR. Of under 110,000 clones listed, 65% to 85% were seen once; the top ten hold about 2.1%. This sample was included in a study of cytomegalovirus exposure and HLA in healthy donors. Study results and limitations: Diagnosis of cytomegalovirus status made by the classifier reportedly showed high specificity and sensitivity.

The CDR3 contains 15 residues. From germline, CDR1 is MNHNY and CDR2 SVGAGI (reference sequence). V lost 4 bases to trimming and J lost 4 bases; unmatched junction nucleotides: 3. This clonotype was sampled from a middle-aged woman in good health and CMV-seronegative. The chain carries TRBV6-6 and TRBJ2-1; 11 nucleotides line up with TRBD1. Sequenced material: PBMCs. The CDR3 loop is CASSFRDRGYNEQFF. DNA for the CDR3: TGTGCCAGCAGTTTCCGGGACAGGGGGTACAATGAGCAGTTCTTC.